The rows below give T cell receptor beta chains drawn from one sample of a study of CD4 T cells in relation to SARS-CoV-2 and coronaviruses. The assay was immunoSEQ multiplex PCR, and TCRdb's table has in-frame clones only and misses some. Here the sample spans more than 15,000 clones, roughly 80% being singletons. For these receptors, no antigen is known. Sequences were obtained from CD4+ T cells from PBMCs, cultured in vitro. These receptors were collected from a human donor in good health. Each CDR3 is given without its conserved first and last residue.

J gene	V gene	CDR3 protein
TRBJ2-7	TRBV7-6	ASSQHGADEQY
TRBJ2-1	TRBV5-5	ASSLGAGVTEQF
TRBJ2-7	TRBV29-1	SVRDGVYEQY
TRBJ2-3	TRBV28	ASNTPTDTQY
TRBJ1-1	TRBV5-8	ASSSFQMNTEAF
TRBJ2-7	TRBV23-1	ASSQSNRVLREQY
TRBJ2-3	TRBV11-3	ASSLAQGAGTQY
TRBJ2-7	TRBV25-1	ASSENTPHLPDDEQY
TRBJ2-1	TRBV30	AWSEGQILAGNEQF
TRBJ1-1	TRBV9	ASSARDRNTEAF
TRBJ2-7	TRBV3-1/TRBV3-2	ASRLAGGSNEQY
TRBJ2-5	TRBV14	ASSLQGETQY
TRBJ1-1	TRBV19	ATGQNTEAF
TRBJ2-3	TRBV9	ASSVASGSTDTQY
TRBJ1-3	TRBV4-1	ASSQRVGDTIY
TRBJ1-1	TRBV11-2	ASSFQGNTEAF
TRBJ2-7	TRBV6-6	ASSYGSGGVDEQY
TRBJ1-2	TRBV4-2	ASSQDRAPGYT
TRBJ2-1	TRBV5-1	ASSLLAGGPHEQF
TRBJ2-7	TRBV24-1	ATSDSRDRYDEQY
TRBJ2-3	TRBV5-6	ASSRDVSGNADTQY
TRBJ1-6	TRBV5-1	ASSSGLQGASPLH
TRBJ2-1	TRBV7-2	ASSPYLYNEQF
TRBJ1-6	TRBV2	ASSEAGPSSPLH
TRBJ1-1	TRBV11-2	ASSLTQEVDEAF
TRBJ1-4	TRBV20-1	SASRQGDEKLF
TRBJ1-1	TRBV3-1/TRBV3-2	ASSQVPGITEAF
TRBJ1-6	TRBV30	AWRTGDNSPLH
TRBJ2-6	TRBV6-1	ASSEVSGANVLT
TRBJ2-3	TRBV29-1	SVAQDTQY
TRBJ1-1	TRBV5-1	ASSIGGNWGTEAF
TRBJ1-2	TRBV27	ASRLTGVNYGYT
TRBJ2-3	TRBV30	AWSRTTGKTDTQY
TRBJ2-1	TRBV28	ASSFWGSSYNEQF
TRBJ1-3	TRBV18	ASSPPGNSGNTIY
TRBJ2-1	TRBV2	ASSDFKEQF
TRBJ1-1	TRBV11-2	ASSLDQWARTKNTEAF
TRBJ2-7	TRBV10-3	AITSSGANQGEQY
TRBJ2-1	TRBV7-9	ASSFEFSGKTYNEQF
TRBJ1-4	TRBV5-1	ASTSGGKGEKLF